The 8 T cell receptor beta chains in this list originate from one sample, sequenced in a study of graft-versus-host responses after intestinal transplantation. The assay was immunoSEQ multiplex PCR, and TCRdb's table has in-frame clones only and misses some. This table holds 17,000 or so clones, approximately 89% found once. The sequences come from bone marrow, collected around 120 days after transplant. The receptors stem from a human patient who received an intestinal transplant, so some T cells may come from the graft donor.

This sequence joins TRBV6-1 and TRBJ1-2; D is unresolved. Trimming removed 7 bases at V and 8 bases at J, with 11 bases between. CDR1 is MNHNS, CDR2 SASEGT, per germline. CDR3 size: 11 residues. For the CDR3, the DNA is TGTGCCAGCAATCCTCTCGGGGGCTACACCTTC. It specifies CASNPLGGYTF.

This rearrangement joins TRBV6-5 to TRBJ2-1; 9 bases fit TRBD1. This CDR3 has 14 residues. Per germline, CDR1 MNHEY and CDR2 SVGAGI. Germline trimming cut 6 bases from V and 5 bases from J; bases unmatched to any gene: 5. The CDR3 DNA reads as TGTGCCAGCAGCCGACAGGGGGGAGACAATGAGCAGTTCTTC. Amino acid sequence: CASSRQGGDNEQFF.

This sequence joins TRBV11-2 and TRBJ2-4, with TRBD1 matching over 11 bases. Germline V gene data show CDR1 as SGHAT and CDR2 as FQNNGV. The CDR3 has 19 amino acids. V dropped 4 bases and J dropped 2; count of bases not matched to a gene: 13. CDR3 region: CASSSSPRDRGGTKNIQYF. Written as DNA, the CDR3 is TGTGCCAGCAGCTCCTCACCCCGGGACAGGGGGGGGACCAAAAACATTCAGTACTTC.

The chain employs TRBV7-9 and TRBJ2-7, with 7 bases fitting TRBD2. The CDR3 is 13 residues long. With 6 bases clipped from V and 3 bases from J, the junction kept 5 bases outside the gene matches. Germline CDR1 SEHNR, CDR2 FQNEAQ (reference sequence). The CDR3 bases are TGTGCCAGCAGACGTGGGGACTACTACGAGCAGTACTTC. Protein sequence: CASRRGDYYEQYF.

V gene TRBV6-6 combines with J gene TRBJ2-7; D might be TRBD1 or TRBD2, each matching 5 bases. Germline CDR1 and CDR2: MNHNY and SVGAGI (reference sequence). This CDR3 region has 13 residues. Trimming cost V 2 bases and J 6 bases, with 11 bases left between them. CDR3 sequence reads: CASSYRRDGEQYF. The CDR3 region has the DNA TGTGCCAGCAGTTACCGCAGGGACGGCGAGCAGTACTTC.

The chain joins TRBV27 to TRBJ2-1; TRBD2 agrees at 10 bases. V shed 5 bases, J shed 9 bases, and the junction held 10 bases outside the gene matches. Germline values: CDR1 MNHEY, CDR2 SMNVEV (reference sequence). This CDR3 region has 15 residues. In DNA, the CDR3 is TGTGCCAGCAGTCACGAAGCGGGAGGGGTTGGTGAGCAGTTCTTC. This translates into CASSHEAGGVGEQFF.

The rearrangement joins TRBV13 to TRBJ2-3; a possible D gene is TRBD1 (6 bases). CDR1 PRHDT and CDR2 FYEKMQ come from the germline V gene (reference sequence). The length of the CDR3 is 14 residues. The V gene lost 4 bases and the J gene lost 4 bases, with 12 bases spanning the gap. CDR3 region: CASSYLQGADTQYF. CDR3 coding DNA: TGTGCCAGCAGCTATTTACAGGGTGCAGATACGCAGTATTTT.

V usage is TRBV5-1 and J usage is TRBJ1-6, with 9 nucleotides matching TRBD1. The CDR3 runs 16 residues. The germline V gene encodes CDR1 SGHRS and CDR2 YFSETQ. Germline trimming cut 0 bases from V and 4 bases from J; bases unmatched to any gene: 2. The DNA for the CDR3 is TGCGCCAGCAGCTTGGTAGGACAGGGGTATAATTCACCCCTCCACTTT. Its translation is CASSLVGQGYNSPLHF.